These 16 T cell receptor beta chains were all obtained from the same sample, sequenced in a study of shared clonotypes between healthy human individuals. Produced via immunoSEQ multiplex PCR; TCRdb's table is partial and in-frame only. The sample has about 2.3 million clones; 85% to 95% are singletons. The sequenced sample was naive CD4+ T cells from PBMCs. Subset denoted: CD45RA+ positively selected. These receptors originate from a man younger than 35 in good health. Some clones in this sample may be carry-over from other donors' samples.

J is TRBJ1-1 and V is TRBV21-1. TRBV21-1 is termed a pseudogene. The CDR3 extends over 15 amino acids. CDR3 in amino acids: CASSKARRGNTEAFF. As DNA, the CDR3 is TGTGCCAGCAGCAAAGCAAGGAGGGGTAACACTGAAGCTTTCTTT.

The CDR3 DNA reads TGCGCCAGCAGCCAAGCGTCGGGACAGGGGAATACCGGGGAGCTGTTTTTT. Its protein is CASSQASGQGNTGELFF. This rearrangement joins TRBV4-1 to TRBJ2-2; 10 nucleotides line up with TRBD1. Germline assignment: CDR1 MGHRA and CDR2 YSYEKL. V was pared by 1 base and J by 5 bases, with 7 bases of the junction left unmatched. CDR3 size: 17 residues.

V gene TRBV15 combines with J gene TRBJ1-1; D remains ambiguous. CDR3 length: 14 residues. V was trimmed by 0 bases and J by 7 bases, leaving 12 bases between them. Looked up from germline, CDR1 is LNHNV and CDR2 is YYDKDF (reference sequence). The CDR3 is CATSREPGPFEAFF. CDR3 nucleotide sequence: TGTGCCACCAGCAGAGAGCCAGGCCCTTTTGAAGCTTTCTTT.

As to this clone: This specimen includes other DNA sequences encoding the same CDR3. The chain uses TRBV5-1 and TRBJ2-3; D is unresolved. CDR1 is SGHRS and CDR2 is YFSETQ in the germline V gene. V was cut by 0 bases and J by 0 bases, with 5 bases left in between. The CDR3 is 14 amino acids. Here the CDR3 DNA reads TGCGCCAGCAGCTTGGTTGTCAGCACAGATACGCAGTATTTT. Its protein is CASSLVVSTDTQYF.

This rearrangement joins TRBV7-2 to TRBJ1-1; D possibly corresponds to TRBD1 (6 bases). Germline CDR1 and CDR2: SGHTA and FQGNSA. Trimming cost V 4 bases and J 1 base, with 16 bases left between them. The CDR3 spans 16 residues. CDR3 region: CASSSRTGLRNTEAFF. CDR3 in DNA: TGTGCCAGCAGCTCCCGAACAGGGTTGAGGAACACTGAAGCTTTCTTT.

The CDR3 nucleotides read TGTGCCAGCAGCCAAGGACGAGAGCAGTACTTC. Translation: CASSQGREQYF. This chain connects TRBV11-3 to TRBJ2-7; D gene uncertain. This CDR3 contains 11 residues. CDR1 and CDR2 (germline): SGHNT, YENEEA. V was clipped by 5 bases and J by 7 bases, with 9 bases between them.

This chain connects TRBV5-5 to TRBJ2-3, with 8 bases identical to TRBD2. CDR1 is SGHKS and CDR2 is YYEKEE in the germline V gene (reference sequence). The CDR3 length is 19 residues. The ends lost 4 bases at V and 2 bases at J; junction bases unmatched: 18. The CDR3 DNA reads TGTGCCAGCAGCCCACGGATCCCTTGGAGCGGGGGCCCCACAGATACGCAGTATTTT. Protein product: CASSPRIPWSGGPTDTQYF.

The chain uses TRBV5-1 and TRBJ2-6, with D tentatively TRBD1 (6 bases). The length of the CDR3 is 16 residues. Germline values: CDR1 SGHRS, CDR2 YFSETQ. The V end lost 4 bases, the J end lost 2 bases, and 13 bases lay between the germline ends. CDR3 DNA sequence: TGCGCCAGCAGCGATGGACAGCCACCTGGGGCCAACGTCCTGACTTTC. As protein: CASSDGQPPGANVLTF.

The genes are TRBV9 and TRBJ2-5; the match to TRBD2 covers 13 bases. CDR1 is SGDLS and CDR2 is YYNGEE in the germline V gene. CDR3 length equals 19 residues. Trimming removed 0 bases from V and 5 bases from J; junction bases left unmatched: 13. The CDR3 nucleotides are TGTGCCAGCAGCGTAGCTGGGGGACTAGCGGGACCCTCGCGGGAGACCCAGTACTTC. As protein: CASSVAGGLAGPSRETQYF.

This clone appeared a single time. The rearrangement joins TRBV4-3 to TRBJ2-2, with 8 bases lining up with TRBD2. V shed 0 bases, J shed 5 bases, and the junction held 5 bases outside the gene matches. This CDR3 is 16 amino acids long. Germline CDR1 reads LGHNA; CDR2 reads YSLEER. The CDR3 sequence is CASSQDTSGTTGELFF. Here the CDR3 DNA reads TGCGCCAGCAGCCAAGATACTAGCGGAACAACCGGGGAGCTGTTTTTT.

Remarks on this clone: Distinct nucleotide sequences in the sample also encode this CDR3. V usage is TRBV5-1 and J usage is TRBJ2-1, with D unclear. Between the trimmed V and J ends, which lost 0 bases and 5 bases, there was a span of 9 bases. Germline CDR1 SGHRS, CDR2 YFSETQ. The CDR3 is 14 amino acids. The CDR3 coding sequence is TGCGCCAGCAGCTTGGGACAAGTGAACAATGAGCAGTTCTTC. Its protein is CASSLGQVNNEQFF.

The chain links TRBV27 to TRBJ2-3; 12 nucleotides agree with TRBD2. The J segment lost 3 bases and the V segment lost 2 bases, leaving 3 bases of the junction unmatched. Germline V gene sequence: CDR1 MNHEY, CDR2 SMNVEV (reference sequence). This CDR3 spans 16 amino acids. The CDR3 reads CASSLLLAGGTDTQYF. The CDR3 DNA reads as TGTGCCAGCAGTTTACTACTAGCGGGAGGAACAGATACGCAGTATTTT.

The V and J genes are TRBV7-9 and TRBJ2-2; D call uncertain. V lost 1 base and J lost 5, with 11 bases in between. The CDR3 runs 15 residues. The germline CDR1 and CDR2 sequences are SEHNR and FQNEAQ (reference sequence). The CDR3, as DNA: TGTGCCAGCAGCTTAGGCTCGGGTGAAACCGGGGAGCTGTTTTTT. Its translation: CASSLGSGETGELFF.

The rearrangement joins TRBV19 to TRBJ2-1; D is ambiguous. Germline CDR1 and CDR2: LNHDA and SQIVND (reference sequence). The CDR3 loop spans 12 amino acids. V dropped 3 bases and J dropped 14 bases, with 14 bases sitting between them. The CDR3 loop reads CASSISSQYKFF. The DNA of the CDR3 is TGTGCCAGTAGTATTTCCTCCCAATATAAGTTCTTC.

The chain employs TRBV5-1 and TRBJ2-1; 9 bases map to TRBD2. CDR3 length equals 17 residues. Germline CDR1 and CDR2: SGHRS and YFSETQ. J lost 15 bases, V lost 0 bases, and 19 bases had no gene match. The CDR3 DNA is TGCGCCAGCAGCTTGGCCGGATCTAATACTTTTAGCGGGAGTGTGTTCTTC. This gives the protein CASSLAGSNTFSGSVFF. Looking up the rest from reference TRBV5-1 and TRBJ2-1 gives the full variable domain: KAGVTQTPRYLIKTRGQQVTLSCSPISGHRSVSWYQQTPGQGLQFLFEYFSETQRNKGNFPGRFSGRQFSNSRSEMNVSTLELGDSALYLCASSLAGSNTFSGSVFFGPGTRLTVL.

Note on this clone: Other DNA sequences in the same sample also yield this CDR3. The chain couples TRBV7-9 to TRBJ1-5; 8 nucleotides align to TRBD1. The CDR3 length is 14 residues. The germline V gene has CDR1 SEHNR and CDR2 FQNEAQ (reference sequence). V was clipped by 1 base and J by 7 bases; unmatched bases: 3. In DNA, the CDR3 is TGTGCCAGCAGCTTAGGGCAGGGGGCCCAGCCCCAGCATTTT. Its translation is CASSLGQGAQPQHF.